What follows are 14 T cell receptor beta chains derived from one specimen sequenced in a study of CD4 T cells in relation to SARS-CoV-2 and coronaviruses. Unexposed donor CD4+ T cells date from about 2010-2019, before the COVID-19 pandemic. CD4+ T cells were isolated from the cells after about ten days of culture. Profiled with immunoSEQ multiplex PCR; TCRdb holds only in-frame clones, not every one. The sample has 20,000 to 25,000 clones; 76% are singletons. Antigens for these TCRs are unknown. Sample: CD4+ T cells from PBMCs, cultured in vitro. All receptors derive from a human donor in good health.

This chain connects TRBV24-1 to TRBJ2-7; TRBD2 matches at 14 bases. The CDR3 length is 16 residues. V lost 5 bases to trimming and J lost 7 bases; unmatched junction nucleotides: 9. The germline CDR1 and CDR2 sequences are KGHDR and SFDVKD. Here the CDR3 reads CATSGGAGLAGEEQYF. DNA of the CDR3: TGTGCCACCAGTGGGGGAGCGGGACTAGCGGGAGAAGAGCAGTACTTC.

The CDR3, as DNA: TGCGCCAGCAGTGAGAACACCCCGGGACCCTACAATGAGCAGTTCTTC. Amino acid sequence: CASSENTPGPYNEQFF. The V gene is TRBV10-2, the J gene TRBJ2-1; D tentatively reads TRBD1 or TRBD2 (5 bases each). V gave up 2 bases and J gave up 2 bases, with 13 bases separating them. Germline V gene sequence: CDR1 WSHSY, CDR2 SAAADI. This CDR3 is built from 16 residues.

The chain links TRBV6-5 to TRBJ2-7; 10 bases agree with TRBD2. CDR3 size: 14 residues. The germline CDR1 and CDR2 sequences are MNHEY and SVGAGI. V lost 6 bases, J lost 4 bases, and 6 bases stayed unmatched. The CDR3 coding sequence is TGTGCCAGCAGATCTAGCGGGAGCCGTTACGAGCAGTACTTC. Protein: CASRSSGSRYEQYF.

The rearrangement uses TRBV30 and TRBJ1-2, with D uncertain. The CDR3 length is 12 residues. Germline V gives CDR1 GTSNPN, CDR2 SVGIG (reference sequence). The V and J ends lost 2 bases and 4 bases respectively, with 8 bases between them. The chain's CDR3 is CAWSLLSYGYTF. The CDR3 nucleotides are TGTGCCTGGAGTTTACTCAGCTATGGCTACACCTTC.

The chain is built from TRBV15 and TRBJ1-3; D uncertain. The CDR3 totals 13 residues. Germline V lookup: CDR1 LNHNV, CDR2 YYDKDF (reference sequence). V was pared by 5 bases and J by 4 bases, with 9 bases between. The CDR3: CATSEGGGNTIYF. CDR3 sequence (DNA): TGTGCCACCAGCGAAGGCGGAGGAAACACCATATATTTT.

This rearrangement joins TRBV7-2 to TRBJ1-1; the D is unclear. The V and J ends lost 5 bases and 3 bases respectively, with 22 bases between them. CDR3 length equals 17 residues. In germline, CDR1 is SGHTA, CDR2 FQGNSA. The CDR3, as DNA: TGTGCCAGCAGCCCGCTCGGCTTGCAGGATCTGGACACTGAAGCTTTCTTT. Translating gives CASSPLGLQDLDTEAFF.

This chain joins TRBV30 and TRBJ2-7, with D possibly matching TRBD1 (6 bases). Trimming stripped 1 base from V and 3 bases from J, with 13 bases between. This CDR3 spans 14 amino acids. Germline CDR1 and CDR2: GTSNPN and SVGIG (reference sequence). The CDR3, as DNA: TGTGCCTGGAGTGGGTCGGACAGATACTACGAGCAGTACTTC. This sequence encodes CAWSGSDRYYEQYF. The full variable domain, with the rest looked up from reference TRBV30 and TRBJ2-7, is SQTIHQWPATLVQPVGSPLSLECTVEGTSNPNLYWYRQAAGRGLQLLFYSVGIGQISSEVPQNLSASRPQDRQFILSSKKLLLSDSGFYLCAWSGSDRYYEQYFGPGTRLTVT.

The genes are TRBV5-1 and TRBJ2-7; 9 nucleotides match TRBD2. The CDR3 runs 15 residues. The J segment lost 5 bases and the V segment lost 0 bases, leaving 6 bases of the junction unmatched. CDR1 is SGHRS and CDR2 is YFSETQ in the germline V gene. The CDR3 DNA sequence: TGCGCCAGCAGCTTGGACGTAGCGGGAGCTAACGAGCAGTACTTC. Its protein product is CASSLDVAGANEQYF.

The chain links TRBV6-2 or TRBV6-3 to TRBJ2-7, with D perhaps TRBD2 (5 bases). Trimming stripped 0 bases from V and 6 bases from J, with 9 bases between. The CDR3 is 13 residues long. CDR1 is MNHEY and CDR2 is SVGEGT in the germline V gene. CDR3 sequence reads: CASSYSRGFEQYF. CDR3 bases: TGTGCCAGCAGTTACTCTCGAGGGTTCGAGCAGTACTTC.

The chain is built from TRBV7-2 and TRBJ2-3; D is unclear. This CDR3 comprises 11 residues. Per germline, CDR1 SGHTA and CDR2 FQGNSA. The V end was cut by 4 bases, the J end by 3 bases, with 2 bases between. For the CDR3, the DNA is TGTGCCAGCAGCTCTACAGATACGCAGTATTTT. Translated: CASSSTDTQYF.

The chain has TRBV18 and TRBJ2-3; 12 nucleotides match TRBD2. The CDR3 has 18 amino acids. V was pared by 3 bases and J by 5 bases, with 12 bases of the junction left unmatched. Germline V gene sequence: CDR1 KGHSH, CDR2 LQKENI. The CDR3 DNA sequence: TGTGCCAGCTCACCCCACGCCCTAGCGGGAGGGCCAAGAGATACGCAGTATTTT. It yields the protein CASSPHALAGGPRDTQYF.

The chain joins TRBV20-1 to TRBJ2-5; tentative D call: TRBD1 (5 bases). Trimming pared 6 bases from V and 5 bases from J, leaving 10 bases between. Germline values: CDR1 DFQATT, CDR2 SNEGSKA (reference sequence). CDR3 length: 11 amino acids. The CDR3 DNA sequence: TGCAGTGCCCAGGGTGGTGAGACCCAGTACTTC. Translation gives CSAQGGETQYF.

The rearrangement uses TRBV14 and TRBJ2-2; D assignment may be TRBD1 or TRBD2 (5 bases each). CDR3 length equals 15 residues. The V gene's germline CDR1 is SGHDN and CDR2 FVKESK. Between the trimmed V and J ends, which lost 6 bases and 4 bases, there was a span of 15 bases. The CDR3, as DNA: TGTGCCAGCAGTTCCATCGGGGCGGGCACCGGGGAGCTGTTTTTT. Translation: CASSSIGAGTGELFF.

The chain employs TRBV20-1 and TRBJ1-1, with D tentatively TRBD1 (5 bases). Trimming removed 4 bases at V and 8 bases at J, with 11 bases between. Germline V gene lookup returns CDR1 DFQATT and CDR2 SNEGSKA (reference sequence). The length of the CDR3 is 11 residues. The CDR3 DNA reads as TGCAGTGCTATCCGACAGACAGAAGCTTTCTTT. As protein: CSAIRQTEAFF.